These T cell receptor beta chains were read from a single sample in a study of blood T cell repertoires in COVID-19. Data came from immunoSEQ multiplex PCR; TCRdb stores just in-frame clones and leaves some out. The table includes 130,000 or so clones, roughly 80% detected once. The specimen sequenced was peripheral blood. These receptors originate from a man over 45 with acute or convalescent COVID-19. Each CDR3 is given with its conserved first and last residue. The order of the fields is J gene, CDR3 length, D gene, clone size, V gene, CDR3 DNA, CDR3 protein. A D gene is named only where the DNA matches it firmly. Clone size is shown for a subset of rows, as once, few, many or a class of expanded clone.

TRBJ2-3 17 - - TRBV9 TGTGCCAGCAGCGTAGCGTGGGGAGAATTGAGGACAGATACGCAGTATTTT CASSVAWGELRTDTQYF
TRBJ2-3 17 TRBD2 - TRBV24-1 TGTGCCACCAGTGATTCGACAGCGGGGGGGGTTCCCGATACGCAGTATTTT CATSDSTAGGVPDTQYF
TRBJ2-1 16 - - TRBV4-2 TGTGCCAGCAGCCAAGATCAGGGCACTACCTACAATGAGCAGTTCTTC CASSQDQGTTYNEQFF
TRBJ2-7 14 TRBD2 - TRBV5-1 TGCGCCAGCAGCTTAGTAGCGGGGTCTGGCGAGCAGTACTTC CASSLVAGSGEQYF
TRBJ1-3 14 - few TRBV20-1 TGCAGTGCTAGTACAGGCTCGTCTGGAAACACCATATATTTT CSASTGSSGNTIYF
TRBJ1-6 17 TRBD1 - TRBV6-2/TRBV6-3 TGTGCCAGCAGTTACTGGAACCCCGGGACAGGCGATTCACCCCTCCACTTT CASSYWNPGTGDSPLHF
TRBJ2-5 14 - - TRBV5-1 TGCGCCAGCAGCTTTCAGGGGTTCCAAGAGACCCAGTACTTC CASSFQGFQETQYF
TRBJ1-4 16 TRBD1 - TRBV5-1 TGCGCCAGCAGCCCACTCCCGGGACAGAATAATGAAAAACTGTTTTTT CASSPLPGQNNEKLFF
TRBJ2-2 14 TRBD2 few TRBV6-5 TGTGCCAGCAACCGGCGGGAGAGCACCGGGGAGCTGTTTTTT CASNRRESTGELFF
TRBJ2-1 15 TRBD2 - TRBV9 TGTGCCAGCAGCGTAGCTGGGGACTACTACAATGAGCAGTTCTTC CASSVAGDYYNEQFF
TRBJ1-5 17 TRBD1 - TRBV5-6 TGTGCCAGCAGCTTGTTGGGACAGGGCTATAGCAATCAGCCCCAGCATTTT CASSLLGQGYSNQPQHF
TRBJ1-2 14 - - TRBV30 TGTGCCTGGAGTGTATCACCAACGGTCTATGGCTACACCTTC CAWSVSPTVYGYTF
TRBJ1-1 14 - - TRBV30 TGTGCCTGGTATACTACAGGGACGGCCACTGAAGCTTTCTTT CAWYTTGTATEAFF
TRBJ2-3 15 TRBD1 - TRBV5-1 TGCGCCAGCAGCGTGACAGGGTTGGGCACAGATACGCAGTATTTT CASSVTGLGTDTQYF
TRBJ2-5 15 TRBD1 once TRBV12-5 TGTGCTAGTGCCGCGGGACAGGGATTCCAAGAGACCCAGTACTTC CASAAGQGFQETQYF
TRBJ2-2 16 TRBD1 - TRBV18 TGTGCCAGCTCATCAGACTCGGGACAGTACACCGGGGAGCTGTTTTTT CASSSDSGQYTGELFF
TRBJ1-3 16 TRBD1 - TRBV3-1/TRBV3-2 TGTGCCAGCAGCCAAGGAGGGGGCCTACTAGGAAACACCATATATTTT CASSQGGGLLGNTIYF
TRBJ2-7 14 TRBD1 - TRBV5-6 TGTGCCAGCAGCGTGACAGGGGGCTCCTACGAGCAGTACTTC CASSVTGGSYEQYF
TRBJ1-1 15 TRBD1 few TRBV5-1 TGCGCCAGCAGCTTTTACCGGGACAGGGGTACTGAAGCTTTCTTT CASSFYRDRGTEAFF
TRBJ2-1 15 TRBD2 - TRBV7-9 TGTGCCAGCAGCTTAGGGCTAGCGGGGGTCAATGAGCAGTTCTTC CASSLGLAGVNEQFF
TRBJ2-5 16 TRBD2 - TRBV3-1/TRBV3-2 TGTGCCAGCAGCCAAGGGCAGCGGGGGTTTCAAGAGACCCAGTACTTC CASSQGQRGFQETQYF
TRBJ1-2 15 TRBD1 - TRBV5-8 TGTGCCAGCAGCTTTATTCGGACAGGCAACTATGGCTACACCTTC CASSFIRTGNYGYTF
TRBJ2-7 15 - few TRBV9 TGTGCCAGCAGCGTAATGCCGGGGGGCCGCTACGAGCAGTACTTC CASSVMPGGRYEQYF
TRBJ2-1 13 - - TRBV25-1 TGTGCCAGCAGACAGGGCCCTGAAGGAGAGCAGTTCTTC CASRQGPEGEQFF
TRBJ2-3 15 - - TRBV10-2 TGCGCCAGCAGGCCGGGACACAATCTCCCAGATACGCAGTATTTT CASRPGHNLPDTQYF
TRBJ1-5 14 - - TRBV4-2 TGTGCCAGCAGCCATGACAGGTTATTGCAGCCCCAGCATTTT CASSHDRLLQPQHF
TRBJ1-2 15 - - TRBV18 TGTGCCAGCTCACCAATCGCGCAGGGTAGGGATGGCTACACCTTC CASSPIAQGRDGYTF
TRBJ1-2 13 - - TRBV6-5 TGTGCCAGCAGGTCCGCGGATTGGCATGGCTACACCTTC CASRSADWHGYTF
TRBJ2-3 16 TRBD1 - TRBV5-1 TGCGCCAGCAGCTCCGGGGCGACAGGGGGCACAGATACGCAGTATTTT CASSSGATGGTDTQYF
TRBJ1-4 16 - - TRBV18 TGTGCCAGCTCACCATTCTCACAGGGAGATAATGAAAAACTGTTTTTT CASSPFSQGDNEKLFF
TRBJ1-5 14 - once TRBV5-1 TGCGCCAGCAGCGCCCGGGGTGGCAATCAGCCCCAGCATTTT CASSARGGNQPQHF
TRBJ1-2 14 TRBD1 - TRBV4-2 TGTGCCAGCAGCCAAGGACAGGGATCTAATGGCTACACCTTC CASSQGQGSNGYTF
TRBJ2-2 15 TRBD1 - TRBV4-1 TGCGCCAGCAGCCAAGGGCCCGGGACAGGCCGGGAGCTGTTTTTT CASSQGPGTGRELFF
TRBJ1-2 11 - - TRBV6-5 TGTGCCAGCACGGGTTACTATGGCTACACCTTC CASTGYYGYTF
TRBJ2-7 12 TRBD2 - TRBV6-2/TRBV6-3 TGTGCCAGCAGTCGGGGGGGTTACGAGCAGTACTTC CASSRGGYEQYF
TRBJ1-6 11 - few TRBV30 TGTGCCTGTACCGTGGGGGGGCACCTCCACTTT CACTVGGHLHF
TRBJ1-1 13 - - TRBV7-9 TGTGCCAGCAGCTTAGAGGGGACAAAGGAAGCTTTCTTT CASSLEGTKEAFF
TRBJ2-1 12 - - TRBV10-2 TGCGCCAGCAGTGAGGTGGGTAGGGGGCAGTTCTTC CASSEVGRGQFF
TRBJ1-6 17 - - TRBV5-4 TGTGCCAGCAGGAACAGGGAAGGAGGCTCCTATAATTCACCCCTCCACTTT CASRNREGGSYNSPLHF
TRBJ2-1 15 TRBD1 - TRBV11-2 TGTGCCAGCAGCGGGACAGGTTCCTCCTACAATGAGCAGTTCTTC CASSGTGSSYNEQFF
TRBJ1-5 17 - - TRBV6-2/TRBV6-3 TGTGCCAGCAGTTACGTACGGCAAGGAACGGGTAATCAGCCCCAGCATTTT CASSYVRQGTGNQPQHF
TRBJ1-2 14 - - TRBV5-1 TGCGCCAGCAGCTTTCGGCAAGGGGACTATGGCTACACCTTC CASSFRQGDYGYTF
TRBJ2-5 14 - few TRBV19 TGTGCCAGTAGTTCGGGGGAGAATAAAGGGACCCAGTACTTC CASSSGENKGTQYF
TRBJ2-1 13 - - TRBV5-1 TGCGCCAGCAGCTTGATACAGCACAATGAGCAGTTCTTC CASSLIQHNEQFF
TRBJ2-5 16 - - TRBV9 TGTGCCAGCAGCGTAGACGGGGGGCAGGCCCAAGAGACCCAGTACTTC CASSVDGGQAQETQYF
TRBJ2-2 14 - - TRBV6-4 TGTGCCAGCAGTGACTTGCGAGGCACCGGGGAGCTGTTTTTT CASSDLRGTGELFF
TRBJ1-1 15 - - TRBV6-2/TRBV6-3 TGTGCCAGCAGCCGATACGGACCCAGGGGCACTGAAGCTTTCTTT CASSRYGPRGTEAFF
TRBJ1-2 13 TRBD1 - TRBV27 TGTGCCAGCAGTAGGGGGCGCAACCTTGGCTACACCTTC CASSRGRNLGYTF
TRBJ2-1 14 TRBD1 - TRBV27 TGTGCCAGCAGTCAGGGGACAGCCTACAATGAGCAGTTCTTC CASSQGTAYNEQFF
TRBJ2-7 14 TRBD1 - TRBV29-1 TGCAGCGTTGGAGGGGGCAGGGAATCCTACGAGCAGTACTTC CSVGGGRESYEQYF